Listed here are 25 T cell receptor beta chains from one sample, sequenced in a study of neurological immune-mediated disorders (dated by TCRdb to between 2019 and 2020). The library was obtained by 5' RACE. Sequencing instrument: Illumina HiSeq 2500. The public reads were quality trimmed at Q25 with fastp and then assembled into clones with MiXCR by TCRdb, keeping productive beta chains. Each entry is one CDR3 protein sequence, shown with its most common DNA and genes. The sample contains 50,000 to 65,000 distinct CDR3 sequences, around 3.9% of them found a single time. Roughly 1.7% of the sample rests with the top ten. Material for sequencing was PBMCs. Receptors were obtained from a man aged 25-45 years with multiple sclerosis.

This clonotype was observed many times. The chain has TRBV9 and TRBJ2-1; TRBD1 or TRBD2 may be the D gene (5 bases each). V gave up 6 bases and J gave up 3 bases, with 16 bases separating them. CDR3 length: 15 amino acids. Per germline, CDR1 SGDLS and CDR2 YYNGEE. The CDR3 coding sequence is TGTGCCAGCACACCGGGGCTACCAGTCTACAATGAGCAGTTCTTC. This encodes CASTPGLPVYNEQFF.

This sequence joins TRBV27 and TRBJ2-7, with TRBD1 matching 8 bases. The V gene end was trimmed by 2 bases and the J gene end by 7 bases; junction bases not matched to a gene: 13. The CDR3 loop spans 16 amino acids. Germline V CDR1 and CDR2: MNHEY, SMNVEV (reference sequence). The CDR3 protein is CASSLNLADRAREQYF. DNA of the CDR3: TGTGCCAGCAGTTTAAACTTAGCGGACAGGGCGCGGGAGCAGTACTTC.

This clonotype was recorded at least ten times. The V and J genes are TRBV5-1 and TRBJ1-1; tentative D call: TRBD1 (5 bases). The V and J ends lost 3 bases and 0 bases respectively, with 9 bases between them. The CDR3 runs to 14 residues. Germline lookup yields CDR1 SGHRS and CDR2 YFSETQ. The CDR3 DNA sequence: TGCGCCAGCAGCTCGGGACTGTTGAACACTGAAGCTTTCTTT. Translation: CASSSGLLNTEAFF.

This clonotype has ten or more counts. This chain links TRBV5-6 with TRBJ2-5; 9 nucleotides agree with TRBD2. The CDR3 is 15 residues long. Per germline, CDR1 SGHDT and CDR2 YYEEEE. Trimming at V came to 3 bases and at J to 5 bases, leaving 8 bases not matched to a gene. Here the CDR3 reads CASSSGGSGGETQYF. CDR3 sequence (DNA): TGTGCCAGCAGCTCAGGCGGGAGCGGGGGGGAGACCCAGTACTTC. Full variable domain (rest looked up from reference TRBV5-6 and TRBJ2-5): DAGVTQSPTHLIKTRGQQVTLRCSPKSGHDTVSWYQQALGQGPQFIFQYYEEEERQRGNFPDRFSGHQFPNYSSELNVNALLLGDSALYLCASSSGGSGGETQYFGPGTRLLVL.

Ten or more counts support this clonotype. V usage is TRBV5-1 and J usage is TRBJ1-2, with D possibly matching TRBD1 (6 bases). The V gene's germline CDR1 is SGHRS and CDR2 YFSETQ. The CDR3 covers 13 residues. V gave up 1 base and J gave up 6 bases, with 10 bases separating them. CDR3 amino acids: CASSLFQGNGYTF. CDR3 bases: TGCGCCAGCAGCTTGTTTCAGGGGAATGGCTACACCTTC.

As concerns this clonotype: The CDR3 carries no conserved terminal phenylalanine or tryptophan, so it likely arises from a read error. The chain uses TRBV20-1 and TRBJ2-1; 9 bases match TRBD2. The CDR3 runs 16 residues. Trimming at V came to 3 bases and at J to 5 bases, leaving 11 bases not matched to a gene. Germline V gene sequence: CDR1 DFQATT, CDR2 SNEGSKA (reference sequence). CDR3 DNA sequence: TGCAGTGCTAGCGCCAAGCTAGCGGGAAAGAACAATGAGCAGTTCAAC. Residues: CSASAKLAGKNNEQFN.

This chain connects TRBV5-1 to TRBJ1-2, with D perhaps matching TRBD1 (6 bases). Germline V CDR1 and CDR2: SGHRS, YFSETQ. The V end lost 0 bases, the J end lost 6 bases, and 15 bases lay between the germline ends. The CDR3 runs 15 residues. The CDR3 sequence: CASSLEARGKDGYTF. In nucleotides, the CDR3 is TGCGCCAGCAGCTTGGAGGCCAGGGGAAAAGATGGCTACACCTTC.

This clonotype was seen repeatedly, ten times or more. The chain uses TRBV20-1 and TRBJ2-2; possibly TRBD1 for D (6 bases). CDR1 is DFQATT and CDR2 is SNEGSKA in the germline V gene (reference sequence). The CDR3 runs 14 residues. Trimming pared 6 bases from V and 2 bases from J, leaving 13 bases between. The DNA for the CDR3 is TGCAGTGCAACCCGGACAGCTAACACCGGGGAGCTGTTTTTT. Its protein product is CSATRTANTGELFF.

This clonotype was seen many times. The chain is built from TRBV5-1 and TRBJ2-7; the match to TRBD2 covers 8 bases. Germline CDR1 and CDR2: SGHRS and YFSETQ. Trimming at V came to 4 bases and at J to 5 bases, leaving 8 bases not matched to a gene. This CDR3 contains 14 residues. CDR3 in DNA: TGCGCCAGCAGCCCAGGGACTAGAAGCGACGAGCAGTACTTC. Translating it yields CASSPGTRSDEQYF.

Ten or more counts support this clonotype. The V call is TRBV28, the J call TRBJ2-7, with D tentatively TRBD1 (6 bases). The CDR3 is made up of 15 amino acids. The germline V gene has CDR1 MDHEN and CDR2 SYDVKM. V lost 5 bases, J lost 1 base, and 15 bases lay in between. The CDR3 is CASSPPGQLSYEQYF. The CDR3 bases are TGTGCCAGCAGTCCACCGGGACAACTTTCCTACGAGCAGTACTTC.

Many counts were recorded for this clonotype. The chain has TRBV3-1 and TRBJ1-1; D ambiguous. The ends were cut back, 0 bases at V and 1 base at J, with 6 bases in the middle. The CDR3 sequence is 14 residues long. The germline gives CDR1 LGHDT, CDR2 YNNKEL (reference sequence). CDR3 DNA: TGTGCCAGCAGCCAAGATTGGGCGAACACTGAAGCTTTCTTT. It encodes CASSQDWANTEAFF.

This clonotype was seen many times. The CDR3 DNA is TGTGCCAGCAGCAAAGACGGGACAAGAGCTTACGAGCAGTACTTC. This gives the protein CASSKDGTRAYEQYF. The chain employs TRBV7-9 and TRBJ2-7; possible D gene TRBD1, 6 bases. The germline V gene has CDR1 SEHNR and CDR2 FQNEAQ (reference sequence). V lost 5 bases to trimming and J lost 4 bases, with 18 bases between them. The CDR3 contains 15 residues.

There are many counts of this clonotype. This chain joins TRBV5-1 and TRBJ2-1; 10 bases are shared with TRBD2. The CDR3 sequence is 17 residues long. J lost 7 bases, V lost 0 bases, and 10 bases had no gene match. From germline, CDR1 is SGHRS and CDR2 YFSETQ. The CDR3 reads CASSLGGSSGSKNEQFF. In DNA form, the CDR3 reads TGCGCCAGCAGCTTGGGGGGCTCTAGCGGGAGTAAAAATGAGCAGTTCTTC.

This clonotype was counted ten times or more. This chain links TRBV6-5 with TRBJ2-1; D could derive from TRBD1 or TRBD2 (5 bases each). The CDR3 length is 11 residues. Germline V CDR1 and CDR2: MNHEY, SVGAGI. Trimming pared 2 bases from V and 10 bases from J, leaving 6 bases between. The CDR3 nucleotides are TGTGCCAGCAGTTACGGGGGAGAGCAGTTCTTC. Translated: CASSYGGEQFF.

This clonotype was seen at least ten times. The genes are TRBV12-3 or TRBV12-4 and TRBJ2-1, with 7 nucleotides matching TRBD2. Trimming cost V 10 bases and J 7 bases; bases outside gene matches: 10. This CDR3 has 13 residues. CDR3 residues: CATLGGSENEQFF. In DNA form, the CDR3 reads TGTGCCACTCTCGGCGGGAGCGAGAATGAGCAGTTCTTC.

This clonotype showed up many times. The chain recombines TRBV7-2 with TRBJ2-3; possible D gene TRBD1, 5 bases. Trimming removed 2 bases from V and 1 base from J, with 13 bases in between. CDR3 size: 16 residues. Looked up from germline, CDR1 is SGHTA and CDR2 is FQGNSA. The CDR3 DNA is TGTGCCAGCAGCTTACAGGGCATGATTCGCACAGATACGCAGTATTTT. It codes for CASSLQGMIRTDTQYF. The entire variable domain, with the rest obtained from reference TRBV7-2 and TRBJ2-3, is as follows: GAGVSQSPSNKVTEKGKDVELRCDPISGHTALYWYRQSLGQGLEFLIYFQGNSAPDKSGLPSDRFSAERTGGSVSTLTIQRTQQEDSAVYLCASSLQGMIRTDTQYFGPGTRLTVL.

The chain links TRBV7-6 to TRBJ1-4; no clear D gene. The V gene lost 5 bases and the J gene lost 8 bases, with 15 bases spanning the gap. CDR1 and CDR2 from the germline V gene are SGHVS and FNYEAQ. This CDR3 is built from 14 residues. The CDR3 DNA follows: TGTGCCAGCAGCCCCCAGGAACGGGGAGAAAAACTGTTTTTT. This gives the protein CASSPQERGEKLFF.

This clonotype was counted ten times or more. The V call is TRBV20-1, the J call TRBJ2-3; 10 nucleotides align to TRBD2. V lost 6 bases and J lost 5; bases outside the gene matches: 17. This CDR3 comprises 17 residues. The germline V gene encodes CDR1 DFQATT and CDR2 SNEGSKA (reference sequence). The CDR3 loop reads CSAGGASGGLGRDTQYF. The CDR3 DNA sequence: TGCAGTGCCGGGGGGGCTAGCGGGGGCCTAGGACGAGATACGCAGTATTTT.

This clonotype appeared many times. The chain joins TRBV27 to TRBJ2-1; 10 bases are shared with TRBD1. J lost 10 bases, V lost 9 bases, and 15 bases had no gene match. The CDR3 extends over 15 amino acids. Germline V gene data show CDR1 as MNHEY and CDR2 as SMNVEV (reference sequence). The CDR3: CASQHDGTGDGEQFF. The CDR3 DNA reads as TGTGCCAGTCAACATGACGGGACAGGGGACGGCGAGCAGTTCTTC.

This clonotype was detected ten times or more. This chain connects TRBV25-1 to TRBJ1-1; no definite D call. The V and J ends lost 1 base and 10 bases respectively, with 13 bases between them. CDR1 and CDR2 (germline): MGHDK, SYGVNS. The CDR3 spans 13 residues. The CDR3 coding sequence is TGTGCCAGCAGTGAATTCGGCGGCGCGGCAGCTTTCTTT. This translates into CASSEFGGAAAFF.

This clonotype was recorded many times. The J gene is TRBJ2-1, the V gene TRBV14; D unclear. Per the germline V gene, CDR1 is SGHDN and CDR2 is FVKESK. The V gene lost 0 bases and the J gene lost 3 bases, with 3 bases spanning the gap. The CDR3 length is 13 residues. The CDR3 loop is CASSQELYNEQFF. The DNA for the CDR3 is TGTGCCAGCAGCCAAGAACTCTACAATGAGCAGTTCTTC.

This clonotype was seen many times. The rearrangement uses TRBV6-5 and TRBJ2-3; 7 positions agree with TRBD1. The J segment lost 4 bases and the V segment lost 6 bases, leaving 7 bases of the junction unmatched. The germline CDR1 and CDR2 sequences are MNHEY and SVGAGI. The CDR3 covers 14 residues. CDR3 protein: CASRRQGHADTQYF. CDR3 bases: TGTGCCAGCAGAAGACAGGGACACGCAGATACGCAGTATTTT.

This clonotype appeared many times. This chain links TRBV28 with TRBJ1-1; TRBD1 matches at 10 bases. The CDR3 loop spans 15 amino acids. The ends lost 7 bases at V and 4 bases at J; junction bases unmatched: 9. Germline V gene data show CDR1 as MDHEN and CDR2 as SYDVKM. This chain's CDR3 is CASKEGDRGFTEAFF. The CDR3 region has the DNA TGTGCCAGCAAGGAAGGGGACAGGGGTTTCACTGAAGCTTTCTTT.

This clonotype was found many times. This chain joins TRBV7-7 and TRBJ2-2; D uncertain. Germline-derived CDR1 and CDR2 are SSHAT and FNYEAQ (reference sequence). This CDR3 has 13 amino acids. Trimming stripped 2 bases from V and 4 bases from J, with 5 bases between. CDR3 region: CASSLTTTGELFF. The CDR3 coding sequence is TGTGCCAGCAGCTTAACGACCACCGGGGAGCTGTTTTTT.

There are many counts of this clonotype. V usage is TRBV7-9 and J usage is TRBJ2-1; 9 bases are shared with TRBD1. V lost 7 bases, J lost 10 bases, and 8 bases stayed unmatched. The CDR3 extends over 13 amino acids. Germline CDR1 is SEHNR and CDR2 is FQNEAQ (reference sequence). Written as DNA, the CDR3 is TGTGCCAGCATCATGACAGGGGGTATCGAGCAGTTCTTC. This translates into CASIMTGGIEQFF.